The 15 T cell receptor beta chains below all came from one sample that was sequenced in a study of response to subunit inactivated influenza vaccine. TCRdb re-called the RT-PCR reads with MiXCR, one entry per CDR3 protein. The sample has 750,000 to 850,000 distinct CDR3 sequences, about a fifth seen once. The input for sequencing was PBMCs from blood, taken around 5 days after vaccination. Receptor source: a man in his forties or fifties who received an inactivated influenza vaccine.

This clonotype was detected only a few times. V and J are TRBV12-3 or TRBV12-4 and TRBJ1-1; TRBD1 matches at 7 bases. The V and J ends lost 5 bases and 1 base, in that order; junction bases with no gene match: 4. The CDR3 runs 14 residues. The CDR3 DNA is TGTGCCAGCAGTGCTACAGGGGAGAACACTGAAGCTTTCTTT. Protein product: CASSATGENTEAFF.

This rearrangement joins TRBV24-1 to TRBJ2-1; 10 nucleotides match TRBD1. This CDR3 has 15 amino acids. Germline V gene sequence: CDR1 KGHDR, CDR2 SFDVKD. The trim removed 5 bases at V and 9 bases at J, leaving 9 bases unmatched. Here the CDR3 reads CATSGTGTGASEQFF. For the CDR3, the DNA is TGTGCCACCAGTGGAACCGGGACAGGGGCGTCTGAGCAGTTCTTC.

The chain combines TRBV12-3 or TRBV12-4 with TRBJ1-5, with D possibly matching TRBD1 (6 bases). The CDR3 extends over 17 amino acids. Trimming left V 5 bases short and J 2 bases short, with 19 bases between. The CDR3 protein is CASSPPHGGFGNQPQHF. CDR3 in DNA: TGTGCCAGCAGTCCGCCCCATGGGGGCTTTGGCAATCAGCCCCAGCATTTT.

This clonotype came up a few times. V and J are TRBV29-1 and TRBJ2-7, with 8 nucleotides matching TRBD1. The CDR3 runs 13 residues. Trimming removed 7 bases from V and 6 bases from J; junction bases left unmatched: 11. Germline CDR1 reads SQVTM; CDR2 reads ANQGSEA. The CDR3: CSAAPWTGFEQYF. CDR3 in DNA: TGCAGCGCTGCTCCATGGACAGGGTTCGAGCAGTACTTC.

This clonotype was seen a few times. The chain recombines TRBV20-1 with TRBJ2-5, with D possibly TRBD2 on 5 matching bases. Trimming shortened V by 4 bases and J by 3 bases, and 6 bases separated the two germline ends. Germline V gives CDR1 DFQATT, CDR2 SNEGSKA (reference sequence). The CDR3 extends over 11 amino acids. The CDR3 nucleotides are TGCAGTGCTAAACTAGAAGAGACCCAGTACTTC. Its translation is CSAKLEETQYF.

The V call is TRBV5-6, the J call TRBJ2-2; TRBD1 is a possible D gene (5 bases). Trimming shortened V by 5 bases and J by 2 bases, and 13 bases separated the two germline ends. The CDR3 runs 15 residues. The germline V gene has CDR1 SGHDT and CDR2 YYEEEE. The CDR3 DNA reads TGTGCCAGCAGTACCGCAGGGCGTAACACCGGGGAGCTGTTTTTT. Translation gives CASSTAGRNTGELFF. The full variable domain, with the rest looked up from reference TRBV5-6 and TRBJ2-2, is DAGVTQSPTHLIKTRGQQVTLRCSPKSGHDTVSWYQQALGQGPQFIFQYYEEEERQRGNFPDRFSGHQFPNYSSELNVNALLLGDSALYLCASSTAGRNTGELFFGEGSRLTVL.

V gene TRBV20-1 combines with J gene TRBJ2-3, with TRBD2 identical over 9 bases. The CDR3 consists of 14 residues. Losses at the gene ends were 1 base for V and 4 bases for J; bases not matched to a gene: 3. Germline CDR1 and CDR2: DFQATT and SNEGSKA (reference sequence). The CDR3 region has the DNA TGCAGTGCTAGAGTAGCGGGAGTGGCAGATACGCAGTATTTT. Its translation: CSARVAGVADTQYF.

V and J are TRBV3-1 and TRBJ1-6; D call uncertain. Germline assignment: CDR1 LGHDT and CDR2 YNNKEL (reference sequence). V was clipped by 3 bases and J by 14 bases, with 11 bases between them. This CDR3 has 12 amino acids. CDR3 in DNA: TGTGCCAGCAGCCAGCCGCGAACCACCCTCCACTTT. This gives the protein CASSQPRTTLHF.

This rearrangement joins TRBV28 to TRBJ2-7; TRBD1 agrees at 7 bases. J gave up 5 bases and V 5 bases, and 12 bases lay outside the gene matches. CDR1 and CDR2 from the germline V gene are MDHEN and SYDVKM. The CDR3 consists of 15 residues. CDR3 DNA: TGTGCCAGCAGTGCCTACAGGGGATATGGAAACGAGCAGTACTTC. The encoded protein is CASSAYRGYGNEQYF.

This clonotype was observed many times. The rearrangement links TRBV5-1 to TRBJ2-4; D not certain. CDR1 SGHRS and CDR2 YFSETQ come from the germline V gene. V gave up 1 base and J gave up 8 bases, with 13 bases separating them. This CDR3 is built from 14 residues. The CDR3 DNA is TGCGCCAGCAGCTTGATCCAGATAACGGACATTCAGTACTTC. Its translation: CASSLIQITDIQYF.

This clonotype has more than one count but fewer than ten. The rearrangement uses TRBV5-6 and TRBJ2-5, with TRBD1 matching over 7 bases. The CDR3 runs to 14 residues. V shed 6 bases and J 1 base; nucleotides not matched to a gene: 6. Germline CDR1 SGHDT, CDR2 YYEEEE. CDR3 protein: CASKLDRSQETQYF. DNA for the CDR3: TGTGCCAGCAAACTGGACAGGAGCCAAGAGACCCAGTACTTC.

This clonotype has more than one count but fewer than ten. This chain links TRBV20-1 with TRBJ1-1; D is possibly TRBD1 (6 bases). Germline CDR1 and CDR2: DFQATT and SNEGSKA (reference sequence). The CDR3 has 16 residues. Trimming took 0 bases from V and 4 from J, leaving 18 bases between them. The CDR3 reads CSARDRGNRVSTEAFF. For the CDR3, the DNA is TGCAGTGCTAGAGATCGAGGAAACAGGGTGAGCACTGAAGCTTTCTTT.

This chain uses TRBV10-3 with TRBJ1-2, with a weak D call TRBD1 (6 bases). The germline V gene encodes CDR1 ENHRY and CDR2 SYGVKD. The CDR3 sequence is 13 residues long. Trimming stripped 10 bases from V and 0 bases from J, with 12 bases between. CDR3 sequence reads: CATRQGTNYGYTF. The CDR3 nucleotides are TGTGCCACCAGGCAGGGGACTAACTATGGCTACACCTTC.

The chain is built from TRBV7-9 and TRBJ2-7, with D possibly being TRBD1 or TRBD2 (5 bases each). CDR1 is SEHNR and CDR2 is FQNEAQ in the germline V gene (reference sequence). Trimming took off 5 bases at V and 2 bases at J, with 19 bases between the two ends. The CDR3 length is 16 residues. The CDR3 DNA is TGTGCCAGCAGCGGAAACCCCCGGGACGGTGCCTACGAGCAGTACTTC. This codes for CASSGNPRDGAYEQYF.

This clonotype was observed a few times. V is TRBV10-2 and J is TRBJ1-6; 7 bases line up with TRBD1. V dropped 4 bases and J dropped 10; count of bases not matched to a gene: 4. Germline CDR1 reads WSHSY; CDR2 reads SAAADI. CDR3 length equals 13 residues. CDR3: CASSVRGDSPLHF. CDR3 in DNA: TGCGCCAGCAGTGTCAGGGGGGACTCACCCCTCCACTTT.